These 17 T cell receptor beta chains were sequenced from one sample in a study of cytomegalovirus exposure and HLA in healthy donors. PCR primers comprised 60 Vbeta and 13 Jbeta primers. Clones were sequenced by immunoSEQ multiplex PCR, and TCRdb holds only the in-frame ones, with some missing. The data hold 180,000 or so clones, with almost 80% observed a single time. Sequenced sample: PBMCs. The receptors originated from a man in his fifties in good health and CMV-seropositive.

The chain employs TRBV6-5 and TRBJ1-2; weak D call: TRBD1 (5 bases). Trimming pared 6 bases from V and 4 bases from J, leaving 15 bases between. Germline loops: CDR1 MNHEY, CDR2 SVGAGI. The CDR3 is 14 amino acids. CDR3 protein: CASRSKTVSYGYTF. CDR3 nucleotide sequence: TGTGCCAGCAGATCGAAGACAGTCTCCTATGGCTACACCTTC.

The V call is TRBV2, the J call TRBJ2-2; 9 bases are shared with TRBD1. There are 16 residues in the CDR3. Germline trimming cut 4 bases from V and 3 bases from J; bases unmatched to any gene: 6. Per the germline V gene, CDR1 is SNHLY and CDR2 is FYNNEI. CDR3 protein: CASSGGQGVYTGELFF. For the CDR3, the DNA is TGTGCCAGCAGTGGGGGACAGGGTGTGTACACCGGGGAGCTGTTTTTT.

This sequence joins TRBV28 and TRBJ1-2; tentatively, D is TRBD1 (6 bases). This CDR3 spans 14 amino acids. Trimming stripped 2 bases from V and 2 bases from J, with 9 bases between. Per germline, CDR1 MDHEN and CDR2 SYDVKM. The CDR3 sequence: CASSLPGQNYGYTF. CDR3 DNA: TGTGCCAGCAGTTTACCTGGACAGAACTATGGCTACACCTTC.

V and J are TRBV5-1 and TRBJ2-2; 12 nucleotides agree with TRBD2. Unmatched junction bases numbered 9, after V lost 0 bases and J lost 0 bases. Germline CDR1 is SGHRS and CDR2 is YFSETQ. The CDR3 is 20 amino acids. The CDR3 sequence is CASSLEGLAGYSSNTGELFF. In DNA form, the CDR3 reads TGCGCCAGCAGCTTGGAAGGACTAGCGGGGTATAGCTCGAACACCGGGGAGCTGTTTTTT.

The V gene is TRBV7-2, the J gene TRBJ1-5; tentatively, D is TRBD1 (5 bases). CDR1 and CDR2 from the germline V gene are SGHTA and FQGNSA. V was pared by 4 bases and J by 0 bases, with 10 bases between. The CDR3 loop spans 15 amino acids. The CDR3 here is CASSSSRDSNQPQHF. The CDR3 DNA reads TGTGCCAGCAGCTCCTCCAGGGATAGCAATCAGCCCCAGCATTTT. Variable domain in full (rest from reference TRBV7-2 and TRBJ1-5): GAGVSQSPSNKVTEKGKDVELRCDPISGHTALYWYRQSLGQGLEFLIYFQGNSAPDKSGLPSDRFSAERTGGSVSTLTIQRTQQEDSAVYLCASSSSRDSNQPQHFGDGTRLSIL.

The CDR3, as DNA: TGTGCCAGCAGCGTAGTTGGACAGTCCACCGGGGAGCTGTTTTTT. It encodes CASSVVGQSTGELFF. The V and J genes are TRBV9 and TRBJ2-2, with D perhaps matching TRBD1 (6 bases). Trimming stripped 0 bases from V and 4 bases from J, with 10 bases between. CDR3 length: 15 amino acids. Germline V gene sequence: CDR1 SGDLS, CDR2 YYNGEE.

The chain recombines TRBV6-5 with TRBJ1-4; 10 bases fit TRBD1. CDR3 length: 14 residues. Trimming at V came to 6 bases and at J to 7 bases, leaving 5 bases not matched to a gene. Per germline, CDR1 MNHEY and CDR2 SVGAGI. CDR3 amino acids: CASSPDRGLEKLFF. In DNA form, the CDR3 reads TGTGCCAGCAGCCCCGACAGGGGGCTTGAAAAACTGTTTTTT.

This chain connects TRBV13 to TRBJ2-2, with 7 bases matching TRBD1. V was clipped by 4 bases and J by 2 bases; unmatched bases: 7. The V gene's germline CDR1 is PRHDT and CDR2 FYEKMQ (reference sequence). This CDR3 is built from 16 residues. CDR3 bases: TGTGCCAGCAGCTACCCCGGGACAGCCAACACCGGGGAGCTGTTTTTT. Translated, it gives CASSYPGTANTGELFF.

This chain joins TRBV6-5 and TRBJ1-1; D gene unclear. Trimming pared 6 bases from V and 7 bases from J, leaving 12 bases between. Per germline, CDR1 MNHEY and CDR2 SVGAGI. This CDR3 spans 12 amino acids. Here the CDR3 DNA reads TGTGCCAGCAGCCCCGGTTTACGTGAAGCTTTCTTT. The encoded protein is CASSPGLREAFF.

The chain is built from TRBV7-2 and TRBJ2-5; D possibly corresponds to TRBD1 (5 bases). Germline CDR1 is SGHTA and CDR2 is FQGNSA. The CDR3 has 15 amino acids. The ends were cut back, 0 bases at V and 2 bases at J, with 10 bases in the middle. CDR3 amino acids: CASSLAGHQQETQYF. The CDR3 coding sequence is TGTGCCAGCAGCTTAGCGGGGCATCAACAAGAGACCCAGTACTTC.

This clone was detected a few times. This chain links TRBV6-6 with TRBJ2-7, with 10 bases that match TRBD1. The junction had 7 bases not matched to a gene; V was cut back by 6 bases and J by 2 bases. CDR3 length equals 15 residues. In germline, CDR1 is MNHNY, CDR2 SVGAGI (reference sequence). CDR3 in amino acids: CASSSDRGPTYEQYF. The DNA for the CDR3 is TGTGCCAGCAGCTCCGACAGGGGGCCAACCTACGAGCAGTACTTC.

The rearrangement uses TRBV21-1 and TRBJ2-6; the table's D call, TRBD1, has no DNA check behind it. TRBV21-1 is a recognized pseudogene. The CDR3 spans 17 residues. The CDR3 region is CASSSQVLFSGANVLTF. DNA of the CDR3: TGTGCCAGCAGCAGTCAGGTTCTCTTCTCTGGGGCCAACGTCCTGACTTTC.

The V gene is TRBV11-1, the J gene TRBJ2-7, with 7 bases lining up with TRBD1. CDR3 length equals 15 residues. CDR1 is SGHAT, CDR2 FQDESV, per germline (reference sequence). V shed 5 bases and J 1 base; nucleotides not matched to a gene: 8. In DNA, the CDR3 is TGTGCCAGCAGCAGCCCAAACAGGGGTTCCTACGAGCAGTACGTC. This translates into CASSSPNRGSYEQYV.

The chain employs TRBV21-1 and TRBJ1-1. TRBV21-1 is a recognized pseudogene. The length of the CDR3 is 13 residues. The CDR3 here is CASRGRVNTEAFF. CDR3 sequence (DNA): TGTGCCAGCAGAGGGAGGGTGAACACTGAAGCTTTCTTT.

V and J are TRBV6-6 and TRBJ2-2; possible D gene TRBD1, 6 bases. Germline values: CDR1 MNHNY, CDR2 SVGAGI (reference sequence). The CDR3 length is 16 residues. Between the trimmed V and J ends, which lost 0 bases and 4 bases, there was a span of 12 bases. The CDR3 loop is CASSYSPQQGTGELFF. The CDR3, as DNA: TGTGCCAGCAGTTACTCGCCCCAACAGGGCACCGGGGAGCTGTTTTTT.

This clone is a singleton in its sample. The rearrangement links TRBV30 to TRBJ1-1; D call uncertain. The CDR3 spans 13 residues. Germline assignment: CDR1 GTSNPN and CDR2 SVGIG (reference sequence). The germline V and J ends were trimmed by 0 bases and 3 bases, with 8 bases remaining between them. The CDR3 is CAWSVTSDTEAFF. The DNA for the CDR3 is TGTGCCTGGAGTGTAACTTCGGACACTGAAGCTTTCTTT.

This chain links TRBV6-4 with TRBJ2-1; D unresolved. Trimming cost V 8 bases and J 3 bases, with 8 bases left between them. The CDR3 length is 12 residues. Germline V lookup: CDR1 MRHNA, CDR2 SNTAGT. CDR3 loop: CASYSGYNEQFF. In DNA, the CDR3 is TGTGCCAGCTACTCAGGCTACAATGAGCAGTTCTTC.